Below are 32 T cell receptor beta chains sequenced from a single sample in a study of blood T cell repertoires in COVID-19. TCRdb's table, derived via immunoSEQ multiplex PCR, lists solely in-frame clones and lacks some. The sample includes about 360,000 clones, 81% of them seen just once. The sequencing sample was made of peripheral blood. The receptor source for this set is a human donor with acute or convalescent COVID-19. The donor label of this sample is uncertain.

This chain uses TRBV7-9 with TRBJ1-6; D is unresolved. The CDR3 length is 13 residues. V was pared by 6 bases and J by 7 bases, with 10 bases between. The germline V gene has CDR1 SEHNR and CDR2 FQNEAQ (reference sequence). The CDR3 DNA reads TGTGCCAGCAGTCGGGGTTTGAATTCACCCCTCCACTTT. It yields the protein CASSRGLNSPLHF.

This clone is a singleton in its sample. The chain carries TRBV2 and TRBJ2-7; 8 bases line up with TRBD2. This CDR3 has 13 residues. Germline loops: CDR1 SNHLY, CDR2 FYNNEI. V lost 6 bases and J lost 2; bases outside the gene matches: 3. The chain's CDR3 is CASRSGGPYEQYF. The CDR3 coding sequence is TGTGCCAGCAGGAGCGGGGGACCCTACGAGCAGTACTTC. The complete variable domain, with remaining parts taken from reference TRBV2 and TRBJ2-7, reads EPEVTQTPSHQVTQMGQEVILRCVPISNHLYFYWYRQILGQKVEFLVSFYNNEISEKSEIFDDQFSVERPDGSNFTLKIRSTKLEDSAMYFCASRSGGPYEQYFGPGTRLTVT.

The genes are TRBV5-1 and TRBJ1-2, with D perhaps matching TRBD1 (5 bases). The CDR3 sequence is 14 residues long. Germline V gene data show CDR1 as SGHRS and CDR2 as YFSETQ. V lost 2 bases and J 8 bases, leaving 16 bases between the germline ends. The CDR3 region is CASSFSGLVDGYTF. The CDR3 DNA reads TGCGCCAGCAGCTTTTCAGGGTTGGTGGACGGCTACACCTTC.

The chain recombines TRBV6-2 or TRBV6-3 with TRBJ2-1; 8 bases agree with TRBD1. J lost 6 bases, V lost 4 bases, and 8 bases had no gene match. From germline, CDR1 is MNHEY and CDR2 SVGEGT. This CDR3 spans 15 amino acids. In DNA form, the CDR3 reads TGTGCCAGCAGTTCCCAACCCAGGGGGCGCAATGAGCAGTTCTTC. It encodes CASSSQPRGRNEQFF.

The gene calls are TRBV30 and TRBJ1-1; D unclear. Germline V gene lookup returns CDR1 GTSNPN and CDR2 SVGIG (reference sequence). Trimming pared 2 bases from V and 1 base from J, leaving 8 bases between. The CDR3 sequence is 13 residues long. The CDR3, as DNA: TGTGCCTGGAGTTGGCAGTCGAACACTGAAGCTTTCTTT. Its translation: CAWSWQSNTEAFF.

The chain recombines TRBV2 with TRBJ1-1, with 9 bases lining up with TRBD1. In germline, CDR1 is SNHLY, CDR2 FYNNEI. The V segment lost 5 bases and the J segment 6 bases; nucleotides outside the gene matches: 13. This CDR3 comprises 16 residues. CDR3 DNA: TGTGCCAGCAGTTATATCTCCGGGACAGGGAAAGCTGAAGCTTTCTTT. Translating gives CASSYISGTGKAEAFF.

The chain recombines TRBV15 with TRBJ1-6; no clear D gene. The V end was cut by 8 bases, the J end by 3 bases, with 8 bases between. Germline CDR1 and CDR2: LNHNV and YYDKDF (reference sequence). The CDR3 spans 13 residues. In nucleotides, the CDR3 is TGTGCCACCTCAGCGGGCTATAATTCACCCCTCCACTTT. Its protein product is CATSAGYNSPLHF. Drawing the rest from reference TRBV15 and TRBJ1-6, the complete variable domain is DAMVIQNPRYQVTQFGKPVTLSCSQTLNHNVMYWYQQKSSQAPKLLFHYYDKDFNNEADTPDNFQSRRPNTSFCFLDIRSPGLGDTAMYLCATSAGYNSPLHFGNGTRLTVT.

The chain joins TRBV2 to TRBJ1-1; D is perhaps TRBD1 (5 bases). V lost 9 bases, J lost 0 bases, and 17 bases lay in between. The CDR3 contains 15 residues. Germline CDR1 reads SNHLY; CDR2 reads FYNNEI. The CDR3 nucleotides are TGTGCCAGTCACCAGACGGACACCCTGAACACTGAAGCTTTCTTT. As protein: CASHQTDTLNTEAFF.

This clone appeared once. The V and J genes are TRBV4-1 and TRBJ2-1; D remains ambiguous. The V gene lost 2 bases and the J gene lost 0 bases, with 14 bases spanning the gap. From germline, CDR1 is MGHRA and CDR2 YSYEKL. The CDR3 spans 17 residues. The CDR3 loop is CASSQSFAPSSYNEQFF. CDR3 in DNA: TGCGCCAGCAGCCAAAGTTTCGCCCCGAGCTCCTACAATGAGCAGTTCTTC.

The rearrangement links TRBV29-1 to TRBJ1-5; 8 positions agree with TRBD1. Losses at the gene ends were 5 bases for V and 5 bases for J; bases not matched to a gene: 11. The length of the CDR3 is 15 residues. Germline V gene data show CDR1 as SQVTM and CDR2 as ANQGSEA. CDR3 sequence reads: CSVYFPGQDDQPQHF. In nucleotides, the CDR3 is TGCAGCGTTTACTTCCCGGGACAGGACGATCAGCCCCAGCATTTT. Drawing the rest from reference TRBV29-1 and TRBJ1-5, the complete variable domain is SAVISQKPSRDICQRGTSLTIQCQVDSQVTMMFWYRQQPGQSLTLIATANQGSEATYESGFVIDKFPISRPNLTFSTLTVSNMSPEDSSIYLCSVYFPGQDDQPQHFGDGTRLSIL.

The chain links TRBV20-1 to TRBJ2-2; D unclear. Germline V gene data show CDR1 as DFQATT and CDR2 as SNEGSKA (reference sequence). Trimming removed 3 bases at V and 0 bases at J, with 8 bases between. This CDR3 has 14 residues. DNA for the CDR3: TGCAGTGCTAGTCGTGCAGCGAACACCGGGGAGCTGTTTTTT. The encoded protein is CSASRAANTGELFF.

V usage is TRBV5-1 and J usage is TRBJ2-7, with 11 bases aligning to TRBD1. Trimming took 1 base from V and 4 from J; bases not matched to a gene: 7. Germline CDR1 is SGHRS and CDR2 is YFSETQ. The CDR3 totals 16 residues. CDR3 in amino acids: CASSLMGGQGAYEQYF. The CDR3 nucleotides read TGCGCCAGCAGCTTGATGGGAGGACAGGGGGCGTACGAGCAGTACTTC.

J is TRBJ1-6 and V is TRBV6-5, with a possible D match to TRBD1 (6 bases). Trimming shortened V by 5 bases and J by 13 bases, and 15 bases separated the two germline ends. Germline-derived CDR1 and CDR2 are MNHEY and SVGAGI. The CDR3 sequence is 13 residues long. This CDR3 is CASSLQDRWPLHF. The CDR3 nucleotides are TGTGCCAGCAGTCTCCAAGACAGGTGGCCCCTCCACTTT.

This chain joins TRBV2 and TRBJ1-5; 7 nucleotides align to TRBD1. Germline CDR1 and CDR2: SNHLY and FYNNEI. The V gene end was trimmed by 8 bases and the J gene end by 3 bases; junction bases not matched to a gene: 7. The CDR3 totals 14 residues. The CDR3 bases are TGTGCCAGCGGCGACAGGGTCCCCAATCAGCCCCAGCATTTT. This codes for CASGDRVPNQPQHF.

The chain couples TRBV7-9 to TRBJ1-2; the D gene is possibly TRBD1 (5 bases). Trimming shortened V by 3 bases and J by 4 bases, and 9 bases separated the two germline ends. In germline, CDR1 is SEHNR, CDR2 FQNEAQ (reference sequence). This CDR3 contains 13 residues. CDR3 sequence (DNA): TGTGCCAGCAGCTTGACAGTTGGCTATGGCTACACCTTC. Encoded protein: CASSLTVGYGYTF.

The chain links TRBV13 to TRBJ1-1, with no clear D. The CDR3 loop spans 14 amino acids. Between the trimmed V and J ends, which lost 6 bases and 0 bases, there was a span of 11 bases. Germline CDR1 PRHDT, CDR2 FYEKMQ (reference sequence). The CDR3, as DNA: TGTGCCAGCAGTTATAGAACAGTGAACACTGAAGCTTTCTTT. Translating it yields CASSYRTVNTEAFF.

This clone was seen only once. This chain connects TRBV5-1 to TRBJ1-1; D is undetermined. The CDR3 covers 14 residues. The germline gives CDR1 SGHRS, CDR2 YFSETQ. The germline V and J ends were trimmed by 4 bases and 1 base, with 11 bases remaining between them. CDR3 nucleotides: TGCGCCAGCAGCCCCCGGGCGGGGAACACTGAAGCTTTCTTT. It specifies CASSPRAGNTEAFF.

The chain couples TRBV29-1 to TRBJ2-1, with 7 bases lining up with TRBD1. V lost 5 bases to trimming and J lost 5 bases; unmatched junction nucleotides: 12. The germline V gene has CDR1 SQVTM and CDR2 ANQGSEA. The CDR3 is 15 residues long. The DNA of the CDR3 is TGCAGCGTTCACAGGTGGGGACAGATTAACAATGAGCAGTTCTTC. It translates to CSVHRWGQINNEQFF.

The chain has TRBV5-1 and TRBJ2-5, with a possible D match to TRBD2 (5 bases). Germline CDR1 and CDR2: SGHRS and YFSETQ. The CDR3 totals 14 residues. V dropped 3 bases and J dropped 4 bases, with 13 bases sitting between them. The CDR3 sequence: CASSSPGKVETQYF. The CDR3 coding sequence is TGCGCCAGCAGCTCCCCGGGAAAGGTAGAGACCCAGTACTTC.

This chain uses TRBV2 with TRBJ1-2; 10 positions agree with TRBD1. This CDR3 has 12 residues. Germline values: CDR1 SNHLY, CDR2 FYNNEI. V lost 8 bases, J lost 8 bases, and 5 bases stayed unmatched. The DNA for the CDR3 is TGTGCCAGCCGACAGGGGGCGCAAGGCTACACCTTC. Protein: CASRQGAQGYTF.

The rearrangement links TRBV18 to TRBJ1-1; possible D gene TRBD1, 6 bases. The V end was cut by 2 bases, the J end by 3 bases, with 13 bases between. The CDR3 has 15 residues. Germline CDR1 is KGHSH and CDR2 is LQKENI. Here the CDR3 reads CASSPRGHVDTEAFF. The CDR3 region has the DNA TGTGCCAGCTCACCAAGGGGACACGTTGACACTGAAGCTTTCTTT.

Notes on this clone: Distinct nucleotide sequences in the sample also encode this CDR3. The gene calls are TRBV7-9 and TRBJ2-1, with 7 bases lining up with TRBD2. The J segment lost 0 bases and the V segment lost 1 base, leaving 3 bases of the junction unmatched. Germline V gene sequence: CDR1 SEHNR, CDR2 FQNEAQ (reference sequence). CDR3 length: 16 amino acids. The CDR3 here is CASSLGSGGSYNEQFF. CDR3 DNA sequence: TGTGCCAGCAGCTTAGGTTCGGGGGGCTCCTACAATGAGCAGTTCTTC.

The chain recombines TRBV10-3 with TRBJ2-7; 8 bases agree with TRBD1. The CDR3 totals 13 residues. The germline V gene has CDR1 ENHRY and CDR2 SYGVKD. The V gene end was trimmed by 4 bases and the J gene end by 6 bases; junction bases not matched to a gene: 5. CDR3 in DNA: TGTGCCATCAGTGTTTCAGGGGGCGGCGAGCAGTACTTC. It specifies CAISVSGGGEQYF.

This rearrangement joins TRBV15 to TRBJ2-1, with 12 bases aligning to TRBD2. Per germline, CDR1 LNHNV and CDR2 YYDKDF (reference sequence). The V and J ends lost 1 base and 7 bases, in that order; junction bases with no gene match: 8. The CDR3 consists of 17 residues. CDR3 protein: CATSRASSGRAGNEQFF. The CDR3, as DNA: TGTGCCACCAGCAGAGCTTCTAGCGGGAGGGCCGGGAATGAGCAGTTCTTC.

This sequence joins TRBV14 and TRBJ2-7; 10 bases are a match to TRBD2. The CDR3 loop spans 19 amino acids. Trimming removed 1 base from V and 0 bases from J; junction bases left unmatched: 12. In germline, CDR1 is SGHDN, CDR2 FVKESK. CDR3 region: CASSQGPHLAGVPSYEQYF. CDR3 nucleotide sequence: TGTGCCAGCAGCCAAGGACCCCATCTAGCGGGGGTCCCCTCCTACGAGCAGTACTTC. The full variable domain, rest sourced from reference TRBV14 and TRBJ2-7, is EAGVTQFPSHSVIEKGQTVTLRCDPISGHDNLYWYRRVMGKEIKFLLHFVKESKQDESGMPNNRFLAERTGGTYSTLKVQPAELEDSGVYFCASSQGPHLAGVPSYEQYFGPGTRLTVT.

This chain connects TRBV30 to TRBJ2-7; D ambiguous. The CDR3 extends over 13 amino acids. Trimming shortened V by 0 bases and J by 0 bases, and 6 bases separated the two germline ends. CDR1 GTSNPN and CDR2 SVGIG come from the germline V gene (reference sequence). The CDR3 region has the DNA TGTGCCTGGAGTGTAGTCTACTCCTACGAGCAGTACTTC. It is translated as CAWSVVYSYEQYF.

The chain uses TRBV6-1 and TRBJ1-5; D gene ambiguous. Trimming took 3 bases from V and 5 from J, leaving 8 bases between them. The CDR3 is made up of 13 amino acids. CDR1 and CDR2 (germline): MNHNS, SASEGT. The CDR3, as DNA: TGTGCCAGCAGTGAGAGACGGGATCAGCCCCAGCATTTT. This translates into CASSERRDQPQHF.

This CDR3 is CASSNRQGAPLHF. The DNA of the CDR3 is TGTGCCAGCAGCAACAGACAGGGAGCACCCCTCCACTTT. The chain carries TRBV11-2 and TRBJ1-6; 7 bases fit TRBD1. Germline V gives CDR1 SGHAT, CDR2 FQNNGV. This CDR3 has 13 residues. Unmatched junction bases numbered 6, after V lost 5 bases and J lost 11 bases.

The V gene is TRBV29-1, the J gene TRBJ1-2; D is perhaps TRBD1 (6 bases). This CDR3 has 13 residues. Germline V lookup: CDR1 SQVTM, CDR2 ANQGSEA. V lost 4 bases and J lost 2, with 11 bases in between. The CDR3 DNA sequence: TGCAGCGTTGCCCGGGGGGCCAACTATGGCTACACCTTC. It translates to CSVARGANYGYTF.

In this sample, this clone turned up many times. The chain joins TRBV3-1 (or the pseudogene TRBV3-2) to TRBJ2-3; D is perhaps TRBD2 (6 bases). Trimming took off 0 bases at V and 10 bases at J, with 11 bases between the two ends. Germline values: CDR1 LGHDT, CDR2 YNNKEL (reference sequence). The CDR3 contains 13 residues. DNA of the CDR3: TGTGCCAGCAGCCAAGATGTCGAGCGGGCGCAGTATTTT. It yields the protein CASSQDVERAQYF.

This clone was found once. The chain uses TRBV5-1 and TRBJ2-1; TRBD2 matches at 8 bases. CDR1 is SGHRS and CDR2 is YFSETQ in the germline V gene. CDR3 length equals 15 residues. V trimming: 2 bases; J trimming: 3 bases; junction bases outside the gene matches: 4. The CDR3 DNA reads TGCGCCAGCAGCTTCTCCGGGGGGGACTACAATGAGCAGTTCTTC. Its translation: CASSFSGGDYNEQFF.

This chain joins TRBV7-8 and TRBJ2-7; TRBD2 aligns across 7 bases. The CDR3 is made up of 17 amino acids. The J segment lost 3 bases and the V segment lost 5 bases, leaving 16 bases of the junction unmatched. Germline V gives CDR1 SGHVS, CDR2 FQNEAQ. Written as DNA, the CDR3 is TGTGCCAGCAGCCAGGACTACGGGAGGCCAACAGACTACGAGCAGTACTTC. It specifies CASSQDYGRPTDYEQYF.